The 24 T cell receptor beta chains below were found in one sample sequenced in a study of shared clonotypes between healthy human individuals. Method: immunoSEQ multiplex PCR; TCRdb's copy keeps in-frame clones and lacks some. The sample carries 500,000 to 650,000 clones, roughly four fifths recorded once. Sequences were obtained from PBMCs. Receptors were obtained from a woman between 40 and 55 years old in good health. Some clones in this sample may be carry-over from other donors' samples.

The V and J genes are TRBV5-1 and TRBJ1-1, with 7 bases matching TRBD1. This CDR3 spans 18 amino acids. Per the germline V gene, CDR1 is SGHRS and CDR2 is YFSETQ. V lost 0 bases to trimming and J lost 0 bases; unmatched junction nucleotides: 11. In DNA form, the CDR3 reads TGCGCCAGCAGCTTGGCCTCTTTCGGCGGGACAGTGAACACTGAAGCTTTCTTT. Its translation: CASSLASFGGTVNTEAFF. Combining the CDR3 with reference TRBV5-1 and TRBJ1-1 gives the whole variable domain KAGVTQTPRYLIKTRGQQVTLSCSPISGHRSVSWYQQTPGQGLQFLFEYFSETQRNKGNFPGRFSGRQFSNSRSEMNVSTLELGDSALYLCASSLASFGGTVNTEAFFGQGTRLTVV.

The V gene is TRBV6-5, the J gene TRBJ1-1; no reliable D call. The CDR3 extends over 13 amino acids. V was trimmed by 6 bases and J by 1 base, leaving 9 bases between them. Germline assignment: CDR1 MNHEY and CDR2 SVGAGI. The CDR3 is CASRYSGNTEAFF. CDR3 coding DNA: TGTGCCAGCAGATATTCAGGGAACACTGAAGCTTTCTTT.

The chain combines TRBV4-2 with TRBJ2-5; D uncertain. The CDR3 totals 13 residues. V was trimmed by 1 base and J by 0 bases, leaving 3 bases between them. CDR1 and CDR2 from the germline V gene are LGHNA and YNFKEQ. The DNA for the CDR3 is TGTGCCAGCAGCCAAGCCCACCAAGAGACCCAGTACTTC. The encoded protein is CASSQAHQETQYF.

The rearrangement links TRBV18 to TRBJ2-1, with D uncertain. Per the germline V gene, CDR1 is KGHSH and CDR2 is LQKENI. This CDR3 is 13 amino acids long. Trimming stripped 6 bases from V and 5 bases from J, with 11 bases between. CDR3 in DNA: TGTGCCAGCTCGTCTCTAGGAGACAATGAGCAGTTCTTC. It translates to CASSSLGDNEQFF.

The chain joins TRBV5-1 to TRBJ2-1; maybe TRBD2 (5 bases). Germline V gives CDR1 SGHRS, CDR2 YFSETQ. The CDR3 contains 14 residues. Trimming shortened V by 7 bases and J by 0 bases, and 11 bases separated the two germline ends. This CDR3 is CASAPGGSYNEQFF. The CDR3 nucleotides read TGCGCCAGCGCCCCAGGAGGCTCCTACAATGAGCAGTTCTTC. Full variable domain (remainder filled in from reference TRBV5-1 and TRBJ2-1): KAGVTQTPRYLIKTRGQQVTLSCSPISGHRSVSWYQQTPGQGLQFLFEYFSETQRNKGNFPGRFSGRQFSNSRSEMNVSTLELGDSALYLCASAPGGSYNEQFFGPGTRLTVL.

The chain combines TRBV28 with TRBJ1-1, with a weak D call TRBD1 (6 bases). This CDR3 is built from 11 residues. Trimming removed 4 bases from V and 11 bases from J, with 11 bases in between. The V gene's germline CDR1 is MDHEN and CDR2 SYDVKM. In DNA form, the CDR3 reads TGTGCCAGCAGTTCAGGGGCGAGGGCTTTCTTT. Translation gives CASSSGARAFF.

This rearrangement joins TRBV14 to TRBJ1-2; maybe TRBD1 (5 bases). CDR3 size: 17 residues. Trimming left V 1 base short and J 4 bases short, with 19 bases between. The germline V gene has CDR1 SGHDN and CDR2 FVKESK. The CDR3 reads CASSQVSLDTRPYGYTF. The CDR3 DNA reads TGTGCCAGCAGCCAAGTAAGTTTGGACACCCGGCCCTATGGCTACACCTTC.

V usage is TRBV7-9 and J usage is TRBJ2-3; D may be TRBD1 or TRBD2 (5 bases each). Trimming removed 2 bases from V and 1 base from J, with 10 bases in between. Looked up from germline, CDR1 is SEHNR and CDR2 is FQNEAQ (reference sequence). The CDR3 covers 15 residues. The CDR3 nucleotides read TGTGCCAGCAGCTTAACGAGGGGCCGCACAGATACGCAGTATTTT. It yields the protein CASSLTRGRTDTQYF.

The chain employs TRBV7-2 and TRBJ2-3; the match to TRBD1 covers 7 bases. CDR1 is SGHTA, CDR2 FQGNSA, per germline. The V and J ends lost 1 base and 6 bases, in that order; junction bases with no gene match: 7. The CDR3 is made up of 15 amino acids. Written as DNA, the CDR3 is TGTGCCAGCAGCTTAGACTCAGGGGGTGGGGATACGCAGTATTTT. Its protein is CASSLDSGGGDTQYF. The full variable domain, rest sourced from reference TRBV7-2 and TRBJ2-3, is GAGVSQSPSNKVTEKGKDVELRCDPISGHTALYWYRQSLGQGLEFLIYFQGNSAPDKSGLPSDRFSAERTGGSVSTLTIQRTQQEDSAVYLCASSLDSGGGDTQYFGPGTRLTVL.

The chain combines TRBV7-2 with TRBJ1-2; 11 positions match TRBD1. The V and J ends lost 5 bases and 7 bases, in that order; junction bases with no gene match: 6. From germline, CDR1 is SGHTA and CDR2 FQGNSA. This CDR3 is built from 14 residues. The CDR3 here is CASSPRTGGFGYTF. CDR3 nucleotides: TGTGCCAGCAGCCCAAGGACAGGGGGCTTTGGCTACACCTTC.

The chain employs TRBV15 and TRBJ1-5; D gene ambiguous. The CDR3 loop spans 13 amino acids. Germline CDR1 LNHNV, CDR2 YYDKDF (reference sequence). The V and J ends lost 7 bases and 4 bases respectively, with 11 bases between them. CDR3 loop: CATTREVNQPQHF. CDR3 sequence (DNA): TGTGCCACCACTAGGGAGGTAAATCAGCCCCAGCATTTT. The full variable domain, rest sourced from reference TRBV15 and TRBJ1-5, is DAMVIQNPRYQVTQFGKPVTLSCSQTLNHNVMYWYQQKSSQAPKLLFHYYDKDFNNEADTPDNFQSRRPNTSFCFLDIRSPGLGDTAMYLCATTREVNQPQHFGDGTRLSIL.

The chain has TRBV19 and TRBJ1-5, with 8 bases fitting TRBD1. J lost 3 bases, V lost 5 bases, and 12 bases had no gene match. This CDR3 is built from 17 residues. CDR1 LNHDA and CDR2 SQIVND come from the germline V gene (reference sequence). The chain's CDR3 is CASSLSRGQGLNQPQHF. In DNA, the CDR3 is TGTGCCAGTAGTCTGTCCCGTGGACAGGGCCTCAATCAGCCCCAGCATTTT.

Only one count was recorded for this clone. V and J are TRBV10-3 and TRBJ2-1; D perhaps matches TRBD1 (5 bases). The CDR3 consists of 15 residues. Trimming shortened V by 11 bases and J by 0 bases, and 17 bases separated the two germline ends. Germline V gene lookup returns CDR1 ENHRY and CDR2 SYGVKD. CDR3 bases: TGTGCCTCCCAAGGGGCACCTCTCTCCTACAATGAGCAGTTCTTC. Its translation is CASQGAPLSYNEQFF.

The CDR3 sequence: CASSRQGAFYEQYF. DNA of the CDR3: TGTGCCAGCAGTCGACAGGGGGCGTTCTACGAGCAGTACTTC. V is TRBV6-5 and J is TRBJ2-7, with 10 bases matching TRBD1. Germline CDR1 MNHEY, CDR2 SVGAGI. The V segment lost 5 bases and the J segment 3 bases; nucleotides outside the gene matches: 4. This CDR3 has 14 residues.

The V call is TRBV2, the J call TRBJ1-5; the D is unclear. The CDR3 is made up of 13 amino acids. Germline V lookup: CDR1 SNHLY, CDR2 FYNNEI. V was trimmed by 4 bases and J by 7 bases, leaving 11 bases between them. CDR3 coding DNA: TGTGCCAGCAGTGGGCCAGGAGGACAGCCCCAGCATTTT. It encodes CASSGPGGQPQHF.

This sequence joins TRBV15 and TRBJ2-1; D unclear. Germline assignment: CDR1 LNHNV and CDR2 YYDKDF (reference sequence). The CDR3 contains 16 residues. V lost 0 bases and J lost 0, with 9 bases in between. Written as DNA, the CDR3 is TGTGCCACCAGCAGAGATTTAGCTAGCTCCTACAATGAGCAGTTCTTC. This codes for CATSRDLASSYNEQFF. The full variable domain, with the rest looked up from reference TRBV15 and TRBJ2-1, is DAMVIQNPRYQVTQFGKPVTLSCSQTLNHNVMYWYQQKSSQAPKLLFHYYDKDFNNEADTPDNFQSRRPNTSFCFLDIRSPGLGDTAMYLCATSRDLASSYNEQFFGPGTRLTVL.

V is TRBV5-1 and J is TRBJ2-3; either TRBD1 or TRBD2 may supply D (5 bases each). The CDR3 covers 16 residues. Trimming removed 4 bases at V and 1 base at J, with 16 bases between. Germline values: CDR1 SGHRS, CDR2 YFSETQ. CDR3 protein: CASSTGRRGGTDTQYF. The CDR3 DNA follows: TGCGCCAGCAGCACGGGACGTCGAGGGGGCACAGATACGCAGTATTTT.

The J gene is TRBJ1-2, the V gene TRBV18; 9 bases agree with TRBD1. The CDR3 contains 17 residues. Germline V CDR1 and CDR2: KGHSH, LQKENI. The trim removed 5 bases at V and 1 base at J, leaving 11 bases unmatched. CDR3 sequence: CASSTGGEERFNYGYTF. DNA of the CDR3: TGTGCCAGCTCAACAGGGGGCGAGGAGAGGTTTAACTATGGCTACACCTTC.

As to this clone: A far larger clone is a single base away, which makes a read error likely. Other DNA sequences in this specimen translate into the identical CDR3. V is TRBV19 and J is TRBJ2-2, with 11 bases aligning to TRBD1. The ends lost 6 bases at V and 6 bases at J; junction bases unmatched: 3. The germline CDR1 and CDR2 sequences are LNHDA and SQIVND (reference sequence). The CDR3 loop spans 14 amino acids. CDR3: CASSTGQGAGELFF. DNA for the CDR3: TGTGCCAGTAGCACGGGACAGGGGGCCGGGGAGCTGTTTTTT.

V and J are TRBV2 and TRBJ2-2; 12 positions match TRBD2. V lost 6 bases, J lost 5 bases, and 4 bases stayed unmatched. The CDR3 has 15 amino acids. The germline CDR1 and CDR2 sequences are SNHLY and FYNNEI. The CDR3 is CASSRLAGVTGELFF. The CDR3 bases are TGTGCCAGCAGCCGACTAGCGGGAGTTACCGGGGAGCTGTTTTTT.

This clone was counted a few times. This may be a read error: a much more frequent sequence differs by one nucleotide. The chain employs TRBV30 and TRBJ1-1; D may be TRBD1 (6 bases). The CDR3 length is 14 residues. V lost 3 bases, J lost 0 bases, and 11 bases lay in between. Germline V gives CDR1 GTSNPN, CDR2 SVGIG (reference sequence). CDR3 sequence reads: CAWRDRDMNTEAFF. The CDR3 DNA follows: TGTGCCTGGAGGGACCGGGACATGAACACTGAAGCTTTCTTT.

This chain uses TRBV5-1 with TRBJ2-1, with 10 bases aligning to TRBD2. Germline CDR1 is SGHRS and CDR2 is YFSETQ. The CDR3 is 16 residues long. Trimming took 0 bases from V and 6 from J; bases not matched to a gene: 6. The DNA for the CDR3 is TGCGCCAGCAGCTTGGAAGGGGGACTAGCGCCCAATGAGCAGTTCTTC. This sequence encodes CASSLEGGLAPNEQFF.

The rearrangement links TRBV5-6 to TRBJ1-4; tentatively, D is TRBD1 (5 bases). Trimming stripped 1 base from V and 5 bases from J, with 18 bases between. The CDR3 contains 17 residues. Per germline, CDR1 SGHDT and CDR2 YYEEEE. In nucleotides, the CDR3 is TGTGCCAGCAGCTTGTCCGGGCGGGGGGAGAGGAATGAAAAACTGTTTTTT. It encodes CASSLSGRGERNEKLFF. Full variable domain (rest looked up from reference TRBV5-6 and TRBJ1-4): DAGVTQSPTHLIKTRGQQVTLRCSPKSGHDTVSWYQQALGQGPQFIFQYYEEEERQRGNFPDRFSGHQFPNYSSELNVNALLLGDSALYLCASSLSGRGERNEKLFFGSGTQLSVL.

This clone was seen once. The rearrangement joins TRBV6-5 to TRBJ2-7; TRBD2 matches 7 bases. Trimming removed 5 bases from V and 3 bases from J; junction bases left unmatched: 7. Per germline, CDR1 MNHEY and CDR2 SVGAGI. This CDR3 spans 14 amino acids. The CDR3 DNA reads TGTGCCAGCAGTACCGGGACTAACCACTACGAGCAGTACTTC. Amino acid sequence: CASSTGTNHYEQYF.